This TCR beta chain was found in a study of T cells after yellow fever vaccination. Overall study findings and caveats: Clonotype sharing between CD4 and CD8 compartments was small.

Using its own MiXCR run on the 5' RACE reads, TCRdb lists one record per CDR3 protein. The table has around 590,000 distinct CDR3 sequences, about 12% seen once; the top ten hold around 14%. Trimming pared 3 bases from V and 3 bases from J, leaving 22 bases between. This CDR3 has 18 amino acids. From germline, CDR1 is SGHNT and CDR2 YYREEE (reference sequence). This clonotype was picked up one time. The target antigen is unknown. The specimen comprised PBMCs, sampled on the day of the yellow fever booster vaccination. The J gene is TRBJ2-1, the V gene TRBV5-4; D tentatively reads TRBD1 or TRBD2 (5 bases each). This clonotype was obtained from a man aged 25-45 years who received the YFV17D yellow fever vaccine. The CDR3 sequence: CASSSYRDDSSFYNEQFF. In nucleotides, the CDR3 is TGTGCCAGCAGCTCGTATCGGGACGACTCTTCATTCTACAATGAGCAGTTCTTC.